This T cell receptor beta chain was obtained from a study of human T cells and chemical hapten exposure. As for the study in general: Throughout a study of 20 to 30 weeks, patients underwent weekly scalp administration of diphenylcyclopropenone doses. Alopecia areata, totalis and universalis patients, mostly female, were included. There were per-sample TCR yield variations, arising mainly from small pooled library volume differences.

It was the library that attached unique molecular identifiers to individual cDNA molecules. MiXCR, run by TCRdb on the RACE reads, gives a single entry per CDR3 protein. This table has roughly 40,000 distinct CDR3 sequences, 9.6% appearing once. Indicated time point: patch test 2, 6 weeks after DPC sensitization. Treatment in this sample: therapeutic diphenylcyclopropenone sensitization with weekly scalp DPC. Unfractionated whole blood served as the source for total RNA extraction. The receptor comes from a woman in her 30s with alopecia areata. Some clones in this sample may be carry-over from other donors' samples. The material was whole blood, obtained in connection with sensitization to the hapten diphenylcyclopropenone (DPC).

CDR3 bases: TGTGCCAGCAGTTCGAGGGACGCAGGGGAATTAGATACGCAGTATTTT. The encoded protein is CASSSRDAGELDTQYF. This chain links TRBV28 with TRBJ2-3; D perhaps matches TRBD1 (6 bases). CDR1 and CDR2 from the germline V gene are MDHEN and SYDVKM. Trimming stripped 4 bases from V and 5 bases from J, with 19 bases between. The CDR3 extends over 16 amino acids.